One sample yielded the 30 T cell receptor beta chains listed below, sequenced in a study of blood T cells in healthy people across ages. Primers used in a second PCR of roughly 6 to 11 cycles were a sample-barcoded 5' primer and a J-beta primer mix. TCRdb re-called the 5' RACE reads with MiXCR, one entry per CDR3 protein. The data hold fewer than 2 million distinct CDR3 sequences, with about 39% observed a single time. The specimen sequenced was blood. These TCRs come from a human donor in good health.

In nucleotides, the CDR3 is TGTGCCAGCAGCCCCGGGAGGGGACCTAATGAAAAACTGTTTTTT. It encodes CASSPGRGPNEKLFF. The V gene is TRBV7-6, the J gene TRBJ1-4; D may be TRBD1 (5 bases). CDR3 size: 15 residues. Trimming removed 5 bases at V and 3 bases at J, with 13 bases between. From germline, CDR1 is SGHVS and CDR2 FNYEAQ.

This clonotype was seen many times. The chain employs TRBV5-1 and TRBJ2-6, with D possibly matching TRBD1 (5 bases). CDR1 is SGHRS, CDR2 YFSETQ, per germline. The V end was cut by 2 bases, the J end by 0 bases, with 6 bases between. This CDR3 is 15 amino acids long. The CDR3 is CASSFDSSGANVLTF. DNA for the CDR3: TGCGCCAGCAGCTTTGACAGCTCTGGGGCCAACGTCCTGACTTTC.

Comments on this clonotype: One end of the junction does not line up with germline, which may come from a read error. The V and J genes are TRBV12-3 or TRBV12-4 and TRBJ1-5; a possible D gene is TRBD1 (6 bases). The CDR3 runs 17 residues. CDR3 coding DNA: TGTGCCAGTAGTTTAGCCCCGGGACACAGTTGGAATCAGCCCCAGCATTTT. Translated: CASSLAPGHSWNQPQHF.

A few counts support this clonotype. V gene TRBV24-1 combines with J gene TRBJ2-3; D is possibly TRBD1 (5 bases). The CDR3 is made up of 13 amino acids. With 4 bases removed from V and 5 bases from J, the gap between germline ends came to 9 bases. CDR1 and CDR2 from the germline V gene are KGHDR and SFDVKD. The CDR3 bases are TGTGCCACCAGTGACGCAGGGTTAGATACGCAGTATTTT. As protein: CATSDAGLDTQYF.

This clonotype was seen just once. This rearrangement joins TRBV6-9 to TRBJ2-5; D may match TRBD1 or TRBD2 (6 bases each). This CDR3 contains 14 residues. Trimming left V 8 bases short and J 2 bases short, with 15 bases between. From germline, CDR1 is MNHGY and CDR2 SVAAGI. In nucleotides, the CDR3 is TGTGCCAGCGGAGGGGGAGACCAGCAAGAGACCCAGTACTTC. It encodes CASGGGDQQETQYF.

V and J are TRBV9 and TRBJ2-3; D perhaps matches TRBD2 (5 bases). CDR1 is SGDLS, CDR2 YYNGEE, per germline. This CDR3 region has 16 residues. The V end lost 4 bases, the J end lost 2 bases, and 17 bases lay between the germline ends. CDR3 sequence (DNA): TGTGCCAGCAGCCGACGGGGTGCCGTTCTCACAGATACGCAGTATTTT. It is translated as CASSRRGAVLTDTQYF.

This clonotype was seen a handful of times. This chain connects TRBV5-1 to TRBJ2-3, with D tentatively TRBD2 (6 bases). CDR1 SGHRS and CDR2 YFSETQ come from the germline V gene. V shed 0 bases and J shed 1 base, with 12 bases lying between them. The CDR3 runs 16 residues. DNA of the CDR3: TGCGCCAGCAGCTTGGCCGTCGGCGGGGGCACAGATACGCAGTATTTT. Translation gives CASSLAVGGGTDTQYF.

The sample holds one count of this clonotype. Here the CDR3 reads CSARDRTPDTHNEQFF. CDR3 coding DNA: TGCAGTGCTAGAGATCGAACACCTGACACCCACAATGAGCAGTTCTTC. V usage is TRBV20-1 and J usage is TRBJ2-1; D remains ambiguous. The length of the CDR3 is 16 residues. Per germline, CDR1 DFQATT and CDR2 SNEGSKA (reference sequence). V gave up 0 bases and J gave up 5 bases, with 17 bases separating them.

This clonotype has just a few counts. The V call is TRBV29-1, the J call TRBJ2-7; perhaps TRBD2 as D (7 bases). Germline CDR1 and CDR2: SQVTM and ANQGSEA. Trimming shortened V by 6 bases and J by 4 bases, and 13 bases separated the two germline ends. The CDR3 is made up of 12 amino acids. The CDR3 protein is CSVGRGVYEQYF. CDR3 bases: TGCAGCGTAGGGAGGGGGGTTTACGAGCAGTACTTC.

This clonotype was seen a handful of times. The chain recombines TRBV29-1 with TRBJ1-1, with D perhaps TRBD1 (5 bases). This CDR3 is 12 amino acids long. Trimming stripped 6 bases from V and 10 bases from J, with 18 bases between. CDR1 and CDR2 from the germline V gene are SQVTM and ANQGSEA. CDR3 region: CSVSGNQVGAFF. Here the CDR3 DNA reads TGCAGCGTATCAGGGAATCAAGTGGGAGCTTTCTTT.

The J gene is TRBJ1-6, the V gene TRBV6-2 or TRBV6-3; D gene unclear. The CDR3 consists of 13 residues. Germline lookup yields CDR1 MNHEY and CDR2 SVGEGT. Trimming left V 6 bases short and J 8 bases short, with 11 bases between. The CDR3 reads CASSPDVDSPLHF. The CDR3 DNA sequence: TGTGCCAGCAGCCCAGATGTGGATTCACCCCTCCACTTT.

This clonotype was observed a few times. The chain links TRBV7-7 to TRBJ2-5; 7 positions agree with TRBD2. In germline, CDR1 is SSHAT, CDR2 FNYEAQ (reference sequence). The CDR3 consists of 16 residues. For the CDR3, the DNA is TGTGCTAGCGCTTCTGCTGGGGCCCGCGGGGGAGAGACCCAGTACTTC. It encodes CASASAGARGGETQYF.

The CDR3 region is CASLKQGNEKLFF. DNA of the CDR3: TGTGCCAGCCTAAAACAGGGGAATGAAAAACTGTTTTTT. The chain recombines TRBV2 with TRBJ1-4; 7 positions agree with TRBD1. This CDR3 spans 13 amino acids. The junction had 5 bases not matched to a gene; V was cut back by 8 bases and J by 5 bases. The germline V gene has CDR1 SNHLY and CDR2 FYNNEI.

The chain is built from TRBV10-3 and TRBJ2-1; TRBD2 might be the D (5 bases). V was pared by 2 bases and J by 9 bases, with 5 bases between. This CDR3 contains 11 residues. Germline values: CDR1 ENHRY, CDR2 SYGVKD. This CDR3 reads CAISEGSEQFF. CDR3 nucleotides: TGTGCCATCAGTGAGGGGAGTGAGCAGTTCTTC.

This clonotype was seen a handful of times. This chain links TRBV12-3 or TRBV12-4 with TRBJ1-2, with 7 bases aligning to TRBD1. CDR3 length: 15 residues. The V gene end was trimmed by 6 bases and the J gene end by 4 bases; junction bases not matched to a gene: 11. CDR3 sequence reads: CASRSTGHYTYGYTF. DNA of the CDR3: TGTGCCAGCAGGTCGACAGGGCATTATACCTATGGCTACACCTTC.

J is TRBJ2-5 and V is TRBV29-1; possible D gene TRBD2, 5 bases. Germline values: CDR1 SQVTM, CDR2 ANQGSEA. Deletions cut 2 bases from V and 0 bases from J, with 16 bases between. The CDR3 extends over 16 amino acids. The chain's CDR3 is CSVEFRGARNQETQYF. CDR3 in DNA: TGCAGCGTTGAATTCCGGGGTGCCCGCAACCAAGAGACCCAGTACTTC.

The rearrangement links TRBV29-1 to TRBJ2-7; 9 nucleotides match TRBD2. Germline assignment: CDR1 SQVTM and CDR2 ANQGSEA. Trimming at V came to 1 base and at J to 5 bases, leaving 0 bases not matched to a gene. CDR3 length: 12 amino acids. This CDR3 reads CSVEGLADEQYF. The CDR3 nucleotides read TGCAGCGTTGAAGGACTAGCGGACGAGCAGTACTTC.

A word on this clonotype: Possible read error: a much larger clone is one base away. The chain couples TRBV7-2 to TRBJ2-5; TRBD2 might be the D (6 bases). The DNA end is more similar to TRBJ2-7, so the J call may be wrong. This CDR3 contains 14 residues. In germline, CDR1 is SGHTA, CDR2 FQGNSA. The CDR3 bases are TGTGCCAGCAGCTCGGAGGGATCGGGATACGAGCAGTACTTC. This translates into CASSSEGSGYEQYF.

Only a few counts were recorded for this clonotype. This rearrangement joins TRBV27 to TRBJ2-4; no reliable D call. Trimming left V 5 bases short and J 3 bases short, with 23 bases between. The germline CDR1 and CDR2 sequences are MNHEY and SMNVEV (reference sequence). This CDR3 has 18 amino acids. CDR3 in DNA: TGTGCCAGCAGTCCTTTCACTCGAGCCTTACCTAGCAAAAACATTCAGTACTTC. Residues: CASSPFTRALPSKNIQYF.

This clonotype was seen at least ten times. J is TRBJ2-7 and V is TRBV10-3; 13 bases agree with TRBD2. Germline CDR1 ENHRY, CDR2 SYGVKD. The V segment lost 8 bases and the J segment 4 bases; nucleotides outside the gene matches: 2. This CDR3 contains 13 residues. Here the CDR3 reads CAIGLAGEYEQYF. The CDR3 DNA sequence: TGTGCCATCGGACTAGCGGGGGAATACGAGCAGTACTTC.

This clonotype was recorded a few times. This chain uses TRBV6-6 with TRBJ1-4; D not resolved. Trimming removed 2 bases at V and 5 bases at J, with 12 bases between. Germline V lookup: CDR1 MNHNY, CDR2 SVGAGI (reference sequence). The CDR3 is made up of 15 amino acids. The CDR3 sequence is CASSYKGRLNEKLFF. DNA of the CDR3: TGTGCCAGCAGTTACAAGGGTCGTTTGAATGAAAAACTGTTTTTT.

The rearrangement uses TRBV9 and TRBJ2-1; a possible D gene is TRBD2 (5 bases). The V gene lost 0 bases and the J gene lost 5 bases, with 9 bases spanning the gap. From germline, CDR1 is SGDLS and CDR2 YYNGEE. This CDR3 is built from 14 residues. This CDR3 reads CASSVALANNEQFF. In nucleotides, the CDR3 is TGTGCCAGCAGCGTAGCCCTAGCAAACAATGAGCAGTTCTTC. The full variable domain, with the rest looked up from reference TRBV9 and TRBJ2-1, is DSGVTQTPKHLITATGQRVTLRCSPRSGDLSVYWYQQSLDQGLQFLIQYYNGEERAKGNILERFSAQQFPDLHSELNLSSLELGDSALYFCASSVALANNEQFFGPGTRLTVL.

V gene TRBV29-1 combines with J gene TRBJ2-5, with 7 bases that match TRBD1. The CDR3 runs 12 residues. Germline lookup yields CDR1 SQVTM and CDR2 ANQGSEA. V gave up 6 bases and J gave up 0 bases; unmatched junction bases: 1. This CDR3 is CSVGTDQETQYF. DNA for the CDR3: TGCAGCGTCGGGACAGACCAAGAGACCCAGTACTTC.

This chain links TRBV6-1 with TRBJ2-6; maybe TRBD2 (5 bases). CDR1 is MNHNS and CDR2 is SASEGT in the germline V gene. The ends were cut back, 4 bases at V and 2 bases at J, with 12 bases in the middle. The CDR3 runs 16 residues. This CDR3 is CASSASPGTGANVLTF. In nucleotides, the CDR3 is TGTGCCAGCAGTGCGTCCCCGGGAACTGGGGCCAACGTCCTGACTTTC.

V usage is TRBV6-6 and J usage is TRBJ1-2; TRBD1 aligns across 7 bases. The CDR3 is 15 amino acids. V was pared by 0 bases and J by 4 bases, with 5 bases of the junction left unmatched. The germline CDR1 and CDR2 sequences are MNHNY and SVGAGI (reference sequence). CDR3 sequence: CASSYSSGGVYGYTF. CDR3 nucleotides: TGTGCCAGCAGTTACTCTTCAGGGGGGGTCTATGGCTACACCTTC.

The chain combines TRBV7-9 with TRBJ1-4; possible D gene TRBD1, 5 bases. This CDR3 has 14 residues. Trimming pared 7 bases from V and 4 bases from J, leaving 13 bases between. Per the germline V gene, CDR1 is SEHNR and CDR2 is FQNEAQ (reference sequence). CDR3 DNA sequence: TGTGCCAGCAAAAGGGGACCGGATAATGAAAAACTGTTTTTT. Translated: CASKRGPDNEKLFF.

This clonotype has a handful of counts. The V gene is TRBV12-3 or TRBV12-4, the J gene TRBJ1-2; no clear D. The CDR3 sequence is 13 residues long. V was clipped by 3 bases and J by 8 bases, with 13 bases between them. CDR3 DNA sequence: TGTGCCAGCAGTTTTAGGGTTCTAGAGGGCTACACCTTC. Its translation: CASSFRVLEGYTF.

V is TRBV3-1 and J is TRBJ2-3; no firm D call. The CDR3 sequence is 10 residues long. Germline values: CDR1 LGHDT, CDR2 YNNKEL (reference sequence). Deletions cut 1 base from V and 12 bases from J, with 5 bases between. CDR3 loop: CASSQGVQYF. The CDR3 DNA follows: TGTGCCAGCAGCCAAGGAGTTCAGTATTTT.

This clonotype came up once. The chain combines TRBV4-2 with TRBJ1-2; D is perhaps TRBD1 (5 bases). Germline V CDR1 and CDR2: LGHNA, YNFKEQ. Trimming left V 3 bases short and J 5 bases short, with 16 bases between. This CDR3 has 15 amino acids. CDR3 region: CASSHEGAPEYGYTF. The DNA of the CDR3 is TGTGCCAGCAGCCACGAAGGGGCCCCCGAGTATGGCTACACCTTC.

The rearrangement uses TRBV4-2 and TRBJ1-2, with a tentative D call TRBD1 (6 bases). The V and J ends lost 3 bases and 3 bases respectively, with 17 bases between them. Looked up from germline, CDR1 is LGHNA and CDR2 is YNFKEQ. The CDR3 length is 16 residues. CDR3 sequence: CASSQGYREGYYGYTF. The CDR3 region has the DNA TGTGCCAGCAGCCAGGGTTACAGGGAAGGGTACTATGGCTACACCTTC.